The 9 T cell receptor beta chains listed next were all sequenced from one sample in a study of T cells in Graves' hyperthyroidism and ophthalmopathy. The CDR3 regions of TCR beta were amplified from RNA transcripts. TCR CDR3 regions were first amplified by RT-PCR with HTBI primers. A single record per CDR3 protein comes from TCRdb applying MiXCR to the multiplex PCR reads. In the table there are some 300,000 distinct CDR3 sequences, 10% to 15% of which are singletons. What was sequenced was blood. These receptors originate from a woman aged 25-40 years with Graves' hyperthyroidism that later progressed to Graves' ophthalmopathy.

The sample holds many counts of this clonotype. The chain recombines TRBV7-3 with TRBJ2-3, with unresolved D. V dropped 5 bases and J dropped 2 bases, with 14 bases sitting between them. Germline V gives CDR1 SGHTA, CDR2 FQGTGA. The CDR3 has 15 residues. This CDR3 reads CASSPGERFTDTQYF. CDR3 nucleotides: TGTGCCAGCAGCCCCGGCGAAAGGTTCACAGATACGCAGTATTTT. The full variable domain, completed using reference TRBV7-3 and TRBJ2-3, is GAGVSQTPSNKVTEKGKYVELRCDPISGHTALYWYRQSLGQGPEFLIYFQGTGAADDSGLPNDRFFAVRPEGSVSTLKIQRTERGDSAVYLCASSPGERFTDTQYFGPGTRLTVL.

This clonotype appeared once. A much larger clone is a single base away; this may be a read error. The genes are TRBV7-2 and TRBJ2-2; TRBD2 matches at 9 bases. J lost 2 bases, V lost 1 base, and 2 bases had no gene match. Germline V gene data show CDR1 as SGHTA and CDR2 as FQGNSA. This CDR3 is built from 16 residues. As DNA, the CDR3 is TGTGCCAGCAGCTTAGTTAGCGGGGGTAACACCGGGGAGCTGTTTTTT. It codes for CASSLVSGGNTGELFF. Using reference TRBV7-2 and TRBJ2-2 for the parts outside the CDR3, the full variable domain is GAGVSQSPSNKVTEKGKDVELRCDPISGHTALYWYRQSLGQGLEFLIYFQGNSAPDKSGLPSDRFSAERTGGSVSTLTIQRTQQEDSAVYLCASSLVSGGNTGELFFGEGSRLTVL.

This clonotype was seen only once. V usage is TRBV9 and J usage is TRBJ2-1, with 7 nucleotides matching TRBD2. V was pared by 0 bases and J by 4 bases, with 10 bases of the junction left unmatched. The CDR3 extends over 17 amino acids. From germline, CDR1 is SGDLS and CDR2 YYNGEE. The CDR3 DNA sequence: TGTGCCAGCAGCGTAGCCCAAATGGGGGGGAGTTACAATGAGCAGTTCTTC. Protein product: CASSVAQMGGSYNEQFF.

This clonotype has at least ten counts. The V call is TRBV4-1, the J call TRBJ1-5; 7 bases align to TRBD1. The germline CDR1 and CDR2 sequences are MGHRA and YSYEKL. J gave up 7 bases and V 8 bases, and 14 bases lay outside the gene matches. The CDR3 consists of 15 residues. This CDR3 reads CASHREGAMQQPQHF. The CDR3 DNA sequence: TGCGCCAGCCACCGGGAGGGGGCGATGCAACAGCCCCAGCATTTT.

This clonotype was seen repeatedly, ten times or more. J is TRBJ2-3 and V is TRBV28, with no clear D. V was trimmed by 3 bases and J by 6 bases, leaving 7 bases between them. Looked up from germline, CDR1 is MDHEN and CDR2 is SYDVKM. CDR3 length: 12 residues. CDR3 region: CASSFNKDTQYF. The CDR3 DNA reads TGTGCCAGCAGTTTCAACAAGGATACGCAGTATTTT.

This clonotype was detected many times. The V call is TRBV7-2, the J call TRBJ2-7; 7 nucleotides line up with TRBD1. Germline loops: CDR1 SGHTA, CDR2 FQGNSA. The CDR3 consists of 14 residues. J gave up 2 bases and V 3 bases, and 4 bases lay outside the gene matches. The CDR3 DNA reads TGTGCCAGCAGCTTGGGACAGAAGACCTACGAGCAGTACTTC. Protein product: CASSLGQKTYEQYF.

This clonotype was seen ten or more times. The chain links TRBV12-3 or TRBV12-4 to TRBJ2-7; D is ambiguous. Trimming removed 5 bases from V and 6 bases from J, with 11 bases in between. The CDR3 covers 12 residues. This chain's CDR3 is CASSPRATEQYF. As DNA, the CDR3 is TGTGCCAGCAGTCCCCGTGCCACCGAGCAGTACTTC.

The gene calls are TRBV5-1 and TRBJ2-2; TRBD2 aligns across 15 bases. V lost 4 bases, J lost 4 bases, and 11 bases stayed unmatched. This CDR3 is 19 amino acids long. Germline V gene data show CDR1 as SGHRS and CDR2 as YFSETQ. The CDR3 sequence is CASSVGLAGGPIGTGELFF. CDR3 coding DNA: TGCGCCAGCAGCGTAGGACTAGCGGGAGGGCCAATCGGCACCGGGGAGCTGTTTTTT. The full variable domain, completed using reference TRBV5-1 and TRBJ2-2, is KAGVTQTPRYLIKTRGQQVTLSCSPISGHRSVSWYQQTPGQGLQFLFEYFSETQRNKGNFPGRFSGRQFSNSRSEMNVSTLELGDSALYLCASSVGLAGGPIGTGELFFGEGSRLTVL.

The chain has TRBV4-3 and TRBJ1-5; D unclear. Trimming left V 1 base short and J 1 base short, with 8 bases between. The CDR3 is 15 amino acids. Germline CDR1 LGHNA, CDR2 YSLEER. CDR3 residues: CASSQGWGSNQPQHF. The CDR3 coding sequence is TGCGCCAGCAGCCAAGGATGGGGAAGCAATCAGCCCCAGCATTTT.